The 32 T cell receptor beta chains below all came from one sample that was sequenced in a study of blood T cell repertoires in COVID-19. Method: immunoSEQ multiplex PCR; TCRdb's copy keeps in-frame clones and lacks some. Of about 250,000 clones in the sample, roughly 85% are singletons; the top ten hold 5%. Sequences were obtained from PBMCs or T cells enriched from blood (not recorded which). These receptor sequences come from a middle-aged man who had been exposed to COVID-19.

V usage is TRBV24-1 and J usage is TRBJ2-5; TRBD2 agrees at 7 bases. V dropped 5 bases and J dropped 4; count of bases not matched to a gene: 9. From germline, CDR1 is KGHDR and CDR2 SFDVKD. CDR3 size: 15 residues. CDR3 in amino acids: CATSVPAGRGETQYF. CDR3 coding DNA: TGTGCCACCAGTGTCCCGGCAGGGAGGGGAGAGACCCAGTACTTC.

The genes are TRBV19 and TRBJ1-2; 7 positions agree with TRBD1. Germline lookup yields CDR1 LNHDA and CDR2 SQIVND (reference sequence). The trim removed 7 bases at V and 8 bases at J, leaving 16 bases unmatched. This CDR3 region has 15 residues. CDR3 sequence (DNA): TGTGCCAGTAAGACCCCGGGACAGAGATATGGGGGCTACACCTTC. This sequence encodes CASKTPGQRYGGYTF.

This chain uses TRBV19 with TRBJ2-1; 8 nucleotides agree with TRBD2. The germline V gene has CDR1 LNHDA and CDR2 SQIVND (reference sequence). The junction had 7 bases not matched to a gene; V was cut back by 9 bases and J by 6 bases. There are 13 residues in the CDR3. The CDR3 reads CASNGLASNEQFF. CDR3 DNA: TGTGCCAGCAACGGACTAGCTTCCAATGAGCAGTTCTTC.

The chain joins TRBV2 to TRBJ2-1; D gene unclear. Germline-derived CDR1 and CDR2 are SNHLY and FYNNEI. The CDR3 is 14 residues long. The germline V and J ends were trimmed by 4 bases and 6 bases, with 13 bases remaining between them. The CDR3 DNA reads as TGTGCCAGCAGTGCTAGTTCCGGCATCAATGAGCAGTTCTTC. It codes for CASSASSGINEQFF.

The chain links TRBV4-1 to TRBJ1-5; the D gene is possibly TRBD1 (6 bases). The CDR3 runs 19 residues. Trimming left V 3 bases short and J 6 bases short, with 27 bases between. Germline V gene sequence: CDR1 MGHRA, CDR2 YSYEKL. This chain's CDR3 is CASSQAERFLGRGGQPQHF. CDR3 bases: TGCGCCAGCAGCCAGGCGGAACGTTTTCTTGGAAGGGGGGGTCAGCCCCAGCATTTT.

The chain combines TRBV12-3 or TRBV12-4 with TRBJ1-2; 7 nucleotides match TRBD1. The J segment lost 4 bases and the V segment lost 3 bases, leaving 2 bases of the junction unmatched. There are 13 residues in the CDR3. CDR3 nucleotide sequence: TGTGCCAGCAGTTTGACAGGGCGCTATGGCTACACCTTC. This translates into CASSLTGRYGYTF.

This clone was counted once. The chain combines TRBV5-1 with TRBJ2-7; 7 bases are shared with TRBD2. Trimming took 2 bases from V and 6 from J; bases not matched to a gene: 8. The CDR3 runs to 14 residues. Germline values: CDR1 SGHRS, CDR2 YFSETQ. CDR3 DNA sequence: TGCGCCAGCAGCTTCCAAGCGGGATGGGGCGAGCAGTACTTC. Its protein is CASSFQAGWGEQYF.

This chain uses TRBV13 with TRBJ2-3; tentatively, D is TRBD1 (5 bases). Germline lookup yields CDR1 PRHDT and CDR2 FYEKMQ (reference sequence). This CDR3 is built from 14 residues. Deletions cut 7 bases from V and 2 bases from J, with 13 bases between. As DNA, the CDR3 is TGTGCCAGCATCAGAAGGGGAACCACAGATACGCAGTATTTT. Residues: CASIRRGTTDTQYF. The variable domain in full, with the rest retrieved from reference TRBV13 and TRBJ2-3, is AAGVIQSPRHLIKEKRETATLKCYPIPRHDTVYWYQQGPGQDPQFLISFYEKMQSDKGSIPDRFSAQQFSDYHSELNMSSLELGDSALYFCASIRRGTTDTQYFGPGTRLTVL.

Details on this clone: The sample contains more than one DNA sequence encoding this CDR3. The rearrangement uses TRBV7-2 and TRBJ2-5; D is perhaps TRBD2 (6 bases). V dropped 3 bases and J dropped 5 bases, with 10 bases sitting between them. The V gene's germline CDR1 is SGHTA and CDR2 FQGNSA. This CDR3 contains 13 residues. CDR3 DNA: TGTGCCAGCAGCTTCGGGAGTGGCGAGACCCAGTACTTC. Translated: CASSFGSGETQYF.

As DNA, the CDR3 is TGTGCCAGCAGCCGGGAGGTCTACGAGCAGTACTTC. This encodes CASSREVYEQYF. The chain joins TRBV3-1 (or the pseudogene TRBV3-2) to TRBJ2-7, with D possibly being TRBD2 (6 bases). V was trimmed by 4 bases and J by 3 bases, leaving 7 bases between them. This CDR3 region has 12 residues. The V gene's germline CDR1 is LGHDT and CDR2 YNNKEL (reference sequence).

The CDR3, as DNA: TGTGCCAGCAGCTTAGGATTCCAGGGTAATCAGCCCCAGCATTTT. Its translation is CASSLGFQGNQPQHF. This chain links TRBV7-2 with TRBJ1-5; tentative D call: TRBD1 (5 bases). Trimming shortened V by 1 base and J by 4 bases, and 11 bases separated the two germline ends. The CDR3 extends over 15 amino acids. Germline lookup yields CDR1 SGHTA and CDR2 FQGNSA. Full variable domain (outside the CDR3, taken from reference TRBV7-2 and TRBJ1-5): GAGVSQSPSNKVTEKGKDVELRCDPISGHTALYWYRQSLGQGLEFLIYFQGNSAPDKSGLPSDRFSAERTGGSVSTLTIQRTQQEDSAVYLCASSLGFQGNQPQHFGDGTRLSIL.

The chain recombines TRBV9 with TRBJ2-1; 9 bases are a match to TRBD2. The CDR3 has 14 residues. Germline trimming cut 6 bases from V and 9 bases from J; bases unmatched to any gene: 10. Germline CDR1 SGDLS, CDR2 YYNGEE. The chain's CDR3 is CASNSIAGAFEQFF. CDR3 DNA: TGTGCCAGCAATTCGATAGCGGGAGCATTTGAGCAGTTCTTC.

The chain combines TRBV7-3 with TRBJ2-1; 8 bases line up with TRBD2. After removal of 5 bases from V and 6 bases from J, the junction contained 9 bases not matched to a gene. CDR1 is SGHTA and CDR2 is FQGTGA in the germline V gene. This CDR3 comprises 15 residues. The CDR3 spells CASSAGTRGANEQFF. In DNA form, the CDR3 reads TGTGCCAGCAGCGCCGGGACTAGAGGGGCCAATGAGCAGTTCTTC.

The V call is TRBV5-1, the J call TRBJ2-5; 13 bases line up with TRBD2. Trimming removed 3 bases from V and 0 bases from J; junction bases left unmatched: 5. This CDR3 is built from 17 residues. Germline V CDR1 and CDR2: SGHRS, YFSETQ. Here the CDR3 DNA reads TGCGCCAGCAGCTCGATGGGACTAGCGGGGAACCAAGAGACCCAGTACTTC. It is translated as CASSSMGLAGNQETQYF.

The CDR3 DNA reads TGCAGCGTTTCCGTCCAGGGTGTACGTGTTGAGCAGTTCTTC. It yields the protein CSVSVQGVRVEQFF. The gene calls are TRBV29-1 and TRBJ2-1, with D perhaps matching TRBD1 (5 bases). Trimming removed 5 bases at V and 9 bases at J, with 20 bases between. CDR1 and CDR2 (germline): SQVTM, ANQGSEA. The CDR3 contains 14 residues.

This sequence joins TRBV9 and TRBJ2-7; 9 positions agree with TRBD1. After removal of 0 bases from V and 3 bases from J, the junction contained 1 base not matched to a gene. CDR1 SGDLS and CDR2 YYNGEE come from the germline V gene. The CDR3 is 14 residues long. DNA for the CDR3: TGTGCCAGCAGCGTAGGGGGACAGGGCTACGAGCAGTACTTC. Protein product: CASSVGGQGYEQYF.

This clone was seen just once. The chain has TRBV19 and TRBJ2-1; D uncertain. V dropped 0 bases and J dropped 5 bases, with 8 bases sitting between them. Germline V gene sequence: CDR1 LNHDA, CDR2 SQIVND (reference sequence). The CDR3 runs 14 residues. The DNA of the CDR3 is TGTGCCAGTAGTATAGAGGGCAGAAACAATGAGCAGTTCTTC. Its translation is CASSIEGRNNEQFF.

V gene TRBV11-2 combines with J gene TRBJ2-4, with 7 bases matching TRBD2. With V trimmed by 6 bases and J by 0 bases, 14 bases remained unmatched. Germline V gene sequence: CDR1 SGHAT, CDR2 FQNNGV. CDR3 size: 18 residues. CDR3 in DNA: TGTGCCAGCAGGACGGGACTACGTAAAGCTCTAGCCAAAAACATTCAGTACTTC. Amino acid sequence: CASRTGLRKALAKNIQYF.

V and J are TRBV30 and TRBJ1-1; D remains unclear. This CDR3 is built from 12 residues. Looked up from germline, CDR1 is GTSNPN and CDR2 is SVGIG (reference sequence). The ends were cut back, 5 bases at V and 7 bases at J, with 14 bases in the middle. As DNA, the CDR3 is TGTGCCTGGGTGGGCCTACGCCATGAAGCTTTCTTT. Protein product: CAWVGLRHEAFF.

The chain uses TRBV3-1 (or the pseudogene TRBV3-2) and TRBJ1-6, with 8 bases fitting TRBD1. CDR3 size: 16 residues. Losses at the gene ends were 7 bases for V and 5 bases for J; bases not matched to a gene: 10. The V gene's germline CDR1 is LGHDT and CDR2 YNNKEL (reference sequence). The CDR3 DNA reads as TGTGCCAGCAACCGGGGCCCGGACAGGGATAATTCACCCCTCCACTTT. It is translated as CASNRGPDRDNSPLHF.

V is TRBV2 and J is TRBJ2-3; D might be TRBD2 (6 bases). The CDR3 has 14 residues. V was cut by 7 bases and J by 0 bases, with 11 bases left in between. Per the germline V gene, CDR1 is SNHLY and CDR2 is FYNNEI. CDR3 DNA: TGTGCCAGCAAGGGCGGGGCTAGCACAGATACGCAGTATTTT. This encodes CASKGGASTDTQYF.

This clone was seen only once. V usage is TRBV4-1 and J usage is TRBJ1-5; 9 bases fit TRBD1. Germline CDR1 reads MGHRA; CDR2 reads YSYEKL. V dropped 0 bases and J dropped 7; count of bases not matched to a gene: 10. This CDR3 has 17 amino acids. The CDR3 nucleotides are TGCGCCAGCAGCCAAGACTGGGGGACAGGGCGTAGGCAGCCCCAGCATTTT. Its protein product is CASSQDWGTGRRQPQHF.

The chain links TRBV12-3 or TRBV12-4 to TRBJ1-2, with D tentatively TRBD1 (5 bases). This CDR3 has 13 amino acids. V was cut by 2 bases and J by 8 bases, with 12 bases left in between. CDR3 loop: CASSLSGALGYTF. As DNA, the CDR3 is TGTGCCAGCAGTTTATCTGGGGCGCTAGGCTACACCTTC.

The chain recombines TRBV7-9 with TRBJ1-5, with D possibly TRBD1 on 6 matching bases. Germline V lookup: CDR1 SEHNR, CDR2 FQNEAQ (reference sequence). Trimming removed 5 bases at V and 6 bases at J, with 11 bases between. This CDR3 comprises 13 residues. CDR3 protein: CASSQTGSQPQHF. The CDR3 DNA reads TGTGCCAGCAGCCAGACAGGATCTCAGCCCCAGCATTTT.

V usage is TRBV2 and J usage is TRBJ1-1, with D perhaps TRBD1 (5 bases). Looked up from germline, CDR1 is SNHLY and CDR2 is FYNNEI. Trimming cost V 4 bases and J 3 bases, with 12 bases left between them. The CDR3 spans 14 residues. CDR3 sequence reads: CASSVWQGDTEAFF. The CDR3 DNA sequence: TGTGCCAGCAGTGTTTGGCAGGGCGACACTGAAGCTTTCTTT.

The chain combines TRBV27 with TRBJ2-2; D not resolved. V was trimmed by 3 bases and J by 6 bases, leaving 2 bases between them. The CDR3 length is 11 residues. In germline, CDR1 is MNHEY, CDR2 SMNVEV (reference sequence). Here the CDR3 DNA reads TGTGCCAGCAGTTTCTCCGGGGAGCTGTTTTTT. It codes for CASSFSGELFF.

The chain is built from TRBV19 and TRBJ1-1; TRBD1 aligns across 9 bases. The CDR3 covers 12 residues. Trimming cost V 11 bases and J 8 bases; bases outside gene matches: 9. The germline CDR1 and CDR2 sequences are LNHDA and SQIVND (reference sequence). In nucleotides, the CDR3 is TGTGCCTCGGGGACAGGGTCCTTCGAAGCTTTCTTT. Translating gives CASGTGSFEAFF.

The chain has TRBV21-1 and TRBJ2-7; TRBD1, the table's D call, was not compared with the DNA. TRBV21-1 is a documented pseudogene. This CDR3 comprises 15 residues. CDR3 in amino acids: CASSKGRDSIDEQYF. Here the CDR3 DNA reads TGTGCCAGCAGCAAAGGGAGGGACAGTATCGACGAGCAGTACTTC.

The chain joins TRBV21-1 to TRBJ2-1; the table calls TRBD2, which could not be checked here. TRBV21-1 is a pseudogene. The CDR3 runs to 17 residues. The CDR3 nucleotides are TGTGCCAGCAGCAAAGTGGGAACGGGAGGGGGCTACAATGAGCAGTTCTTC. Amino acids: CASSKVGTGGGYNEQFF.

This sequence joins TRBV7-8 and TRBJ2-6; perhaps TRBD2 as D (5 bases). The length of the CDR3 is 17 residues. V shed 0 bases and J shed 2 bases, with 11 bases lying between them. From germline, CDR1 is SGHVS and CDR2 FQNEAQ. The chain's CDR3 is CASSLATGFAGANVLTF. In DNA, the CDR3 is TGTGCCAGCAGCTTAGCTACGGGGTTCGCTGGGGCCAACGTCCTGACTTTC.

The chain is built from TRBV6-5 and TRBJ2-5; 11 bases align to TRBD2. J lost 6 bases, V lost 7 bases, and 7 bases had no gene match. Per germline, CDR1 MNHEY and CDR2 SVGAGI. The CDR3 has 14 amino acids. The CDR3 DNA sequence: TGTGCCAGCATAGCGGGAGGGGTAACGCAGACCCAGTACTTC. Amino acid sequence: CASIAGGVTQTQYF.

This rearrangement joins TRBV11-3 to TRBJ2-3, with D tentatively TRBD1 (6 bases). With 4 bases removed from V and 4 bases from J, the gap between germline ends came to 12 bases. The germline V gene encodes CDR1 SGHNT and CDR2 YENEEA. This CDR3 spans 14 amino acids. The CDR3 nucleotides are TGTGCCAGCAGCTCTCATACAGGGTCAGATACGCAGTATTTT. It specifies CASSSHTGSDTQYF. Together with reference TRBV11-3 and TRBJ2-3, the CDR3 gives the full variable domain: EAGVVQSPRYKIIEKKQPVAFWCNPISGHNTLYWYLQNLGQGPELLIRYENEEAVDDSQLPKDRFSAERLKGVDSTLKIQPAELGDSAVYLCASSSHTGSDTQYFGPGTRLTVL.